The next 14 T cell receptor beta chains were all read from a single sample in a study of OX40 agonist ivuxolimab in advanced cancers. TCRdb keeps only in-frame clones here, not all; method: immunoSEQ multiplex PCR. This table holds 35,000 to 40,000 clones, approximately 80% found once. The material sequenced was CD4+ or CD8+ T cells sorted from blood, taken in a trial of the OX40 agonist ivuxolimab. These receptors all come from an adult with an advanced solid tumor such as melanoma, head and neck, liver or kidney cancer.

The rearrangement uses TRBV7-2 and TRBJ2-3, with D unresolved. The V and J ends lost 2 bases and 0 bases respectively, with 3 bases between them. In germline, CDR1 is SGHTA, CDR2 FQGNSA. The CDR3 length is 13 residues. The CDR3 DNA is TGTGCCAGCAGCTTACCGAGCACAGATACGCAGTATTTT. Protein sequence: CASSLPSTDTQYF.

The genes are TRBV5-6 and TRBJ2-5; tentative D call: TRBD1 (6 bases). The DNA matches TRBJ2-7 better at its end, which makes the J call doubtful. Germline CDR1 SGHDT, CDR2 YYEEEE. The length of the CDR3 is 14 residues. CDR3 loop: CASSPGDFAYEQYF. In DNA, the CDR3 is TGTGCCAGCAGCCCAGGGGATTTTGCCTACGAGCAGTACTTC.

The CDR3 spells CASSLDSGATDTQYF. Here the CDR3 DNA reads TGTGCCAGCAGCTTGGATTCGGGGGCCACAGATACGCAGTATTTT. The chain employs TRBV5-4 and TRBJ2-3, with D possibly called TRBD1 or TRBD2 (6 bases each). The germline gives CDR1 SGHNT, CDR2 YYREEE (reference sequence). CDR3 size: 15 residues. The V and J ends lost 0 bases and 2 bases respectively, with 10 bases between them.

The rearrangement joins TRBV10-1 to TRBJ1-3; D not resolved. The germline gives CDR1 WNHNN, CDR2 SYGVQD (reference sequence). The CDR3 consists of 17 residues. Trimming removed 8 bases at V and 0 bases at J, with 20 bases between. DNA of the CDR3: TGCGCCAGCCACGTCACCCTGGCGGCTACCTCTGGAAACACCATATATTTT. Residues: CASHVTLAATSGNTIYF.

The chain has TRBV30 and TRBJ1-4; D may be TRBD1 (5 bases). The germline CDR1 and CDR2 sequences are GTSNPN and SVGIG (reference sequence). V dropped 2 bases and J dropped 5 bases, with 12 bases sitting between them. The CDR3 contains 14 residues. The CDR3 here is CAWSPGALNEKLFF. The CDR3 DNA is TGTGCCTGGAGTCCCGGGGCCTTAAATGAAAAACTGTTTTTT.

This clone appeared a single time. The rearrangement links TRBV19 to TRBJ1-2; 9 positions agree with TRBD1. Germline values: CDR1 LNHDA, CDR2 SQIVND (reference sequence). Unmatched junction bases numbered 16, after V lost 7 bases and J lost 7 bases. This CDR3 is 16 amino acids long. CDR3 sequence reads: CASNPGQGILRGGYTF. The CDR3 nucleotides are TGTGCCAGTAACCCGGGACAGGGTATACTTCGGGGTGGCTACACCTTC.

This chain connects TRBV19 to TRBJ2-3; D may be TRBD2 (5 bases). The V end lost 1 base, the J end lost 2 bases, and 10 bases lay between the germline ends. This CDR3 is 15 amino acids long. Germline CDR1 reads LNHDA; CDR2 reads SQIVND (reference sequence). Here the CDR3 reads CASSIVNGVTDTQYF. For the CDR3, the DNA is TGTGCCAGTAGTATAGTCAACGGGGTCACAGATACGCAGTATTTT.

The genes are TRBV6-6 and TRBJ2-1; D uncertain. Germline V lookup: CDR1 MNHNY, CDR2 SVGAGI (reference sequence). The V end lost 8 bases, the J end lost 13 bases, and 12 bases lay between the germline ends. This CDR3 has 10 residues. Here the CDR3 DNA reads TGTGCCAGCGCGCAGCTTACCCAGTTCTTC. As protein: CASAQLTQFF.

CDR3 in DNA: TGTGCCACCGCACTAACCCGGGACAGTAAGGCTTTCTTT. This gives the protein CATALTRDSKAFF. The chain links TRBV7-4 to TRBJ1-1; 7 bases match TRBD1. The germline V gene has CDR1 SGHVT and CDR2 SQSDAQ. V dropped 10 bases and J dropped 11; count of bases not matched to a gene: 16. This CDR3 comprises 13 residues.

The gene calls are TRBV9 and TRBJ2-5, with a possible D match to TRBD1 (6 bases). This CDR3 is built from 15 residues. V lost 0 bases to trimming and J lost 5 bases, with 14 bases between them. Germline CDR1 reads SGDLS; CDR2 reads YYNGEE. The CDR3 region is CASSVGFGQQETQYF. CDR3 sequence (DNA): TGTGCCAGCAGCGTAGGGTTTGGACAGCAGGAGACCCAGTACTTC.

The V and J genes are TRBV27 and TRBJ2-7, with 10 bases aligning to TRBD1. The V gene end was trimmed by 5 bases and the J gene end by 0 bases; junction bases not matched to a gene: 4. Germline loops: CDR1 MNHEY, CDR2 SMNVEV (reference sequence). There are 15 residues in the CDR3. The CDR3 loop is CASSEWTGGSYEQYF. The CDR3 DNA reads TGTGCCAGCAGTGAGTGGACAGGGGGCTCCTACGAGCAGTACTTC.

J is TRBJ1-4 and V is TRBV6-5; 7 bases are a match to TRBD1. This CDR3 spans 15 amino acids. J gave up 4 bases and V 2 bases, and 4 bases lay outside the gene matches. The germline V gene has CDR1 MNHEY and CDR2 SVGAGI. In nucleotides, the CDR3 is TGTGCCAGCAGTTACCAAGGGACAGATAATGAAAAACTGTTTTTT. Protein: CASSYQGTDNEKLFF.

The CDR3 nucleotides are TGTGCCAGCGGACAGGGCTACGAGCAGTACTTC. This encodes CASGQGYEQYF. The chain has TRBV6-6 and TRBJ2-7; 8 nucleotides line up with TRBD1. This CDR3 has 11 amino acids. Germline V gives CDR1 MNHNY, CDR2 SVGAGI (reference sequence). The trim removed 8 bases at V and 3 bases at J, leaving 0 bases unmatched.

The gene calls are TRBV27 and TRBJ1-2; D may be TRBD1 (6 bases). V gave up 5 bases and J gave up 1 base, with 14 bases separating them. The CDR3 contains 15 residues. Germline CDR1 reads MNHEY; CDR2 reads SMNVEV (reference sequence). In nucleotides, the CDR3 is TGTGCCAGCAGTCGTAGGGGGACTCTTAACTATGGCTACACCTTC. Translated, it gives CASSRRGTLNYGYTF.